The T cell receptor (beta chain) described here comes from a study of cytomegalovirus exposure and HLA in healthy donors. Remarks on this clone: Antigen: not known.

The CDR3 sequence is 13 residues long. V lost 3 bases and J lost 6, with 9 bases in between. Germline V CDR1 and CDR2: SEHNR, FQNEAQ (reference sequence). The PCR had 60 Vbeta and 13 Jbeta primers. Produced via immunoSEQ multiplex PCR; TCRdb's table is partial and in-frame only. Of about 100,000 clones listed, approximately 76% are singletons. Regarding the study as a whole: An assumption of roughly uniform sequencing depth across donors underlay the presence/absence analyses.

The TCR comes from a man younger than 35 in good health and CMV-seronegative. V is TRBV7-9 and J is TRBJ1-5; D is unresolved. The material sequenced was PBMCs. The CDR3 here is CASSFGDSQPQHF. For the CDR3, the DNA is TGTGCCAGCAGCTTCGGGGATAGTCAGCCCCAGCATTTT.